This TCR beta chain originates from a study of human T cells and chemical hapten exposure. Whole-study context: Across samples, TCR yields varied, mostly owing to small differences in pooled library volumes.

The time point denotes: healthy volunteer bleed at 2 weeks. Unfractionated whole blood served as the source for total RNA extraction. TCRdb re-called the RACE reads through MiXCR, storing one row per CDR3 protein. The sample includes tens of thousands of distinct CDR3 sequences, roughly 8.5% seen only once; the top ten take approximately 2.8%. This CDR3 comprises 14 residues. V lost 4 bases and J lost 0, with 11 bases in between. The germline CDR1 and CDR2 sequences are SGHRS and YFSETQ. The sample was whole blood. The TCR was taken from a female donor in good health. Some clones in this sample may be carry-over from other donors' samples. The chain joins TRBV5-1 to TRBJ2-7; no clear D gene. For the CDR3, the DNA is TGCGCCAGCAGCCTGGACGTTATCTCCTACGAGCAGTACTTC. It specifies CASSLDVISYEQYF. The full variable domain, completed using reference TRBV5-1 and TRBJ2-7, is KAGVTQTPRYLIKTRGQQVTLSCSPISGHRSVSWYQQTPGQGLQFLFEYFSETQRNKGNFPGRFSGRQFSNSRSEMNVSTLELGDSALYLCASSLDVISYEQYFGPGTRLTVT.